Below are 32 T cell receptor beta chains sequenced from a single sample in a study of PD-1 blockade in classical Hodgkin lymphoma (dated by TCRdb to the early 2020s). The method was the immunoSEQ multiplex PCR assay. In its TCRdb copy, this immuneACCESS table keeps in-frame sequences only and misses some clones. Where compared with another copy, unresolved V genes explain less than half of these, and the others have no known cause. Within this sample are around 19,000 clones, with 75% to 90% of them counted one time only. Roughly 13% of the sample is in the top ten clones. Reading the label with the study, this specimen's time point is: cycle 2 day 1 (C2D1) of nivolumab. Every trial patient had relapsed after autologous stem cell transplantation, and cohorts A, B and C differed in prior brentuximab vedotin exposure. The sequences come from peripheral blood mononuclear cells (PBMCs), collected before the second cycle of nivolumab. These receptors originate from a human donor with classical Hodgkin lymphoma.

A single count supports this clone. The chain has TRBV6-1 and TRBJ1-4, with 9 bases aligning to TRBD1. From germline, CDR1 is MNHNS and CDR2 SASEGT. V lost 7 bases and J lost 5; bases outside the gene matches: 8. The CDR3 is made up of 15 amino acids. The CDR3 sequence: CASNPRTGANEKLFF. The CDR3 DNA reads as TGTGCCAGCAACCCCCGGACAGGGGCAAATGAAAAACTGTTTTTT.

The DNA for the CDR3 is TGTGCCAGCAGCGTCATTCCCCCCACAGGCCTACCCGGGCCTGGAAACACCATATATTTT. Protein sequence: CASSVIPPTGLPGPGNTIYF. The chain carries TRBV11-3 and TRBJ1-3; perhaps TRBD1 as D (5 bases). The CDR3 is 20 amino acids. The germline CDR1 and CDR2 sequences are SGHNT and YENEEA. The V gene lost 5 bases and the J gene lost 2 bases, with 28 bases spanning the gap.

The genes are TRBV7-9 and TRBJ2-1; 8 bases match TRBD2. The V gene end was trimmed by 0 bases and the J gene end by 4 bases; junction bases not matched to a gene: 5. Per germline, CDR1 SEHNR and CDR2 FQNEAQ (reference sequence). The CDR3 is made up of 16 amino acids. The chain's CDR3 is CASSLAARGDYNEQFF. CDR3 DNA: TGTGCCAGCAGCTTAGCTGCGCGGGGGGATTACAATGAGCAGTTCTTC.

This rearrangement joins TRBV6-1 to TRBJ2-7; tentative D call: TRBD1 (6 bases). V was cut by 6 bases and J by 5 bases, with 17 bases left in between. The V gene's germline CDR1 is MNHNS and CDR2 SASEGT. The CDR3 is 14 amino acids. The CDR3 here is CASSAMTGFNEQYF. The CDR3 nucleotides read TGTGCCAGCAGCGCTATGACAGGATTCAACGAGCAGTACTTC.

This sequence joins TRBV12-2 and TRBJ2-5; the table's D call of TRBD2 was not tested on the DNA. TRBV12-2 is tagged as a pseudogene. The CDR3 sequence is 18 residues long. Here the CDR3 reads CASRFPVPGLADQETQYF. In DNA form, the CDR3 reads TGTGCAAGTCGCTTCCCCGTTCCGGGACTAGCGGACCAAGAGACCCAGTACTTC.

V usage is TRBV19 and J usage is TRBJ2-7; the match to TRBD1 covers 7 bases. Germline V CDR1 and CDR2: LNHDA, SQIVND (reference sequence). The CDR3 length is 18 residues. Trimming took 5 bases from V and 0 from J; bases not matched to a gene: 16. The CDR3 coding sequence is TGTGCCAGTAGTCCACAAGACTACAGGGGATACAGCTCCTACGAGCAGTACTTC. Its protein product is CASSPQDYRGYSSYEQYF.

V is TRBV7-9 and J is TRBJ1-2; D perhaps matches TRBD1 (5 bases). This CDR3 is built from 14 residues. Trimming left V 8 bases short and J 2 bases short, with 15 bases between. CDR1 SEHNR and CDR2 FQNEAQ come from the germline V gene (reference sequence). The CDR3 protein is CASGGDLINYGYTF. CDR3 nucleotide sequence: TGTGCCAGCGGAGGGGATTTAATCAACTATGGCTACACCTTC. The full variable domain, completed using reference TRBV7-9 and TRBJ1-2, is DTGVSQNPRHKITKRGQNVTFRCDPISEHNRLYWYRQTLGQGPEFLTYFQNEAQLEKSRLLSDRFSAERPKGSFSTLEIQRTEQGDSAMYLCASGGDLINYGYTFGSGTRLTVV.

CDR3 residues: CASSLGTGVPYNEQFF. For the CDR3, the DNA is TGCGCCAGCAGCTTGGGGACAGGGGTCCCCTACAATGAGCAGTTCTTC. V usage is TRBV5-1 and J usage is TRBJ2-1; 9 nucleotides line up with TRBD1. V shed 0 bases and J 2 bases; nucleotides not matched to a gene: 3. Germline values: CDR1 SGHRS, CDR2 YFSETQ. This CDR3 is 16 amino acids long.

This chain links TRBV11-1 with TRBJ2-2; tentative D call: TRBD1 (5 bases). Germline assignment: CDR1 SGHAT and CDR2 FQDESV (reference sequence). V shed 6 bases and J shed 5 bases, with 10 bases lying between them. The CDR3 loop spans 13 amino acids. The CDR3 reads CASRIQATGELFF. The CDR3 DNA sequence: TGTGCCAGCAGGATACAGGCGACCGGGGAGCTGTTTTTT.

The J gene is TRBJ2-7, the V gene TRBV7-8, with 13 bases lining up with TRBD2. The length of the CDR3 is 16 residues. Germline values: CDR1 SGHVS, CDR2 FQNEAQ. Trimming at V came to 4 bases and at J to 3 bases, leaving 6 bases not matched to a gene. The CDR3 DNA follows: TGTGCCAGCAGCTACGGACTAGCGGGGGTTTACTACGAGCAGTACTTC. Translation gives CASSYGLAGVYYEQYF.

The rearrangement uses TRBV5-1 and TRBJ1-1; 9 nucleotides match TRBD1. V lost 4 bases and J lost 7; bases outside the gene matches: 2. Germline CDR1 SGHRS, CDR2 YFSETQ. The CDR3 totals 12 residues. The CDR3 coding sequence is TGCGCCAGCAGCGAGGGACAGGGTGAAGCTTTCTTT. As protein: CASSEGQGEAFF.

J is TRBJ2-1 and V is TRBV19; a weak D match, TRBD1 (6 bases). This CDR3 is built from 15 residues. V lost 3 bases and J 0 bases, leaving 9 bases between the germline ends. The germline gives CDR1 LNHDA, CDR2 SQIVND (reference sequence). CDR3 DNA sequence: TGTGCCAGTAGTATGGGGACACTCTCCTACAATGAGCAGTTCTTC. Protein product: CASSMGTLSYNEQFF.

This clone was counted between two and nine times. V is TRBV7-2 and J is TRBJ1-2, with 11 bases that match TRBD1. The CDR3 has 14 amino acids. With 6 bases clipped from V and 8 bases from J, the junction kept 8 bases outside the gene matches. CDR1 is SGHTA and CDR2 is FQGNSA in the germline V gene. CDR3 amino acids: CASRSGQGVGGYTF. The CDR3 coding sequence is TGTGCCAGCAGGTCGGGACAGGGGGTGGGAGGCTACACCTTC. Filled out from reference TRBV7-2 and TRBJ1-2, the complete variable domain reads GAGVSQSPSNKVTEKGKDVELRCDPISGHTALYWYRQSLGQGLEFLIYFQGNSAPDKSGLPSDRFSAERTGGSVSTLTIQRTQQEDSAVYLCASRSGQGVGGYTFGSGTRLTVV.

The chain recombines TRBV5-5 with TRBJ1-4; D is undetermined. The CDR3 loop spans 16 amino acids. Trimming pared 2 bases from V and 0 bases from J, leaving 11 bases between. Per the germline V gene, CDR1 is SGHKS and CDR2 is YYEKEE (reference sequence). This CDR3 is CASSFAAVATNEKLFF. As DNA, the CDR3 is TGTGCCAGCAGCTTTGCGGCGGTAGCAACTAATGAAAAACTGTTTTTT. Full variable domain (remainder filled in from reference TRBV5-5 and TRBJ1-4): DAGVTQSPTHLIKTRGQQVTLRCSPISGHKSVSWYQQVLGQGPQFIFQYYEKEERGRGNFPDRFSARQFPNYSSELNVNALLLGDSALYLCASSFAAVATNEKLFFGSGTQLSVL.

This chain links TRBV5-1 with TRBJ2-3; 11 bases line up with TRBD2. The V and J ends lost 7 bases and 5 bases, in that order; junction bases with no gene match: 6. Germline CDR1 reads SGHRS; CDR2 reads YFSETQ. The CDR3 covers 14 residues. The CDR3 protein is CASGGTSGRDTQYF. CDR3 coding DNA: TGCGCCAGCGGAGGGACTAGCGGTCGAGATACGCAGTATTTT.

This rearrangement joins TRBV19 to TRBJ2-2, with D perhaps matching TRBD2 (5 bases). Germline values: CDR1 LNHDA, CDR2 SQIVND (reference sequence). There are 14 residues in the CDR3. Trimming stripped 3 bases from V and 3 bases from J, with 8 bases between. The CDR3 DNA sequence: TGTGCCAGTAGTATGTCCGGGGACACCGGGGAGCTGTTTTTT. Amino acids: CASSMSGDTGELFF. Together with reference TRBV19 and TRBJ2-2, the CDR3 gives the full variable domain: DGGITQSPKYLFRKEGQNVTLSCEQNLNHDAMYWYRQDPGQGLRLIYYSQIVNDFQKGDIAEGYSVSREKKESFPLTVTSAQKNPTAFYLCASSMSGDTGELFFGEGSRLTVL.

A few counts support this clone. The chain has TRBV5-1 and TRBJ1-5; 7 positions match TRBD1. Germline trimming cut 4 bases from V and 0 bases from J; bases unmatched to any gene: 4. CDR1 is SGHRS and CDR2 is YFSETQ in the germline V gene. This CDR3 spans 15 amino acids. The CDR3 sequence: CASSLTGSSNQPQHF. The CDR3 DNA reads TGCGCCAGCAGCCTGACAGGGAGTAGCAATCAGCCCCAGCATTTT.

The chain uses TRBV5-1 and TRBJ2-1, with 7 bases identical to TRBD2. The CDR3 has 12 amino acids. Germline CDR1 reads SGHRS; CDR2 reads YFSETQ. V lost 3 bases and J lost 8; bases outside the gene matches: 2. The CDR3 region is CASSSGLHEQFF. The CDR3 nucleotides are TGCGCCAGCAGCTCGGGACTACATGAGCAGTTCTTC.

The chain has TRBV5-1 and TRBJ1-1; 8 bases are shared with TRBD1. V was clipped by 0 bases and J by 3 bases; unmatched bases: 4. The germline CDR1 and CDR2 sequences are SGHRS and YFSETQ. The CDR3 spans 15 residues. The CDR3 is CASSLAGGADTEAFF. CDR3 in DNA: TGCGCCAGCAGCTTGGCAGGGGGCGCGGACACTGAAGCTTTCTTT. The full variable domain, its missing parts supplied by reference TRBV5-1 and TRBJ1-1, is KAGVTQTPRYLIKTRGQQVTLSCSPISGHRSVSWYQQTPGQGLQFLFEYFSETQRNKGNFPGRFSGRQFSNSRSEMNVSTLELGDSALYLCASSLAGGADTEAFFGQGTRLTVV.

This clone was counted a few times. The CDR3 DNA reads as TGTGCCAGCAGCTTGATCGAGGCACCCCTCCACTTT. It specifies CASSLIEAPLHF. The J gene is TRBJ1-6, the V gene TRBV7-9, with D uncertain. This CDR3 contains 12 residues. Between the trimmed V and J ends, which lost 3 bases and 11 bases, there was a span of 8 bases. The V gene's germline CDR1 is SEHNR and CDR2 FQNEAQ (reference sequence).

The chain has TRBV6-5 and TRBJ1-3, with unresolved D. The germline V and J ends were trimmed by 4 bases and 0 bases, with 7 bases remaining between them. Per germline, CDR1 MNHEY and CDR2 SVGAGI. This CDR3 spans 14 amino acids. CDR3 region: CASSSGFSGNTIYF. The CDR3 region has the DNA TGTGCCAGCAGTTCAGGCTTCTCTGGAAACACCATATATTTT.

J is TRBJ1-1 and V is TRBV6-5; D unclear. V was cut by 2 bases and J by 10 bases, with 17 bases left in between. Germline V lookup: CDR1 MNHEY, CDR2 SVGAGI. The CDR3 runs 14 residues. The CDR3 DNA follows: TGTGCCAGCAGTTACCCTACACCCGGGGAGGGAGCTTTCTTT. Residues: CASSYPTPGEGAFF.

The chain joins TRBV18 to TRBJ2-7, with D tentatively TRBD1 or TRBD2 (6 bases each). V gave up 2 bases and J gave up 5 bases, with 13 bases separating them. Germline loops: CDR1 KGHSH, CDR2 LQKENI. The CDR3 has 14 amino acids. The CDR3 region has the DNA TGTGCCAGCTCACCAAAGGGGGGTGGTGACGAGCAGTACTTC. Translated, it gives CASSPKGGGDEQYF.

The rearrangement uses TRBV7-9 and TRBJ2-3; tentative D call: TRBD2 (5 bases). The CDR3 contains 15 residues. Germline assignment: CDR1 SEHNR and CDR2 FQNEAQ (reference sequence). Trimming shortened V by 2 bases and J by 7 bases, and 16 bases separated the two germline ends. In DNA, the CDR3 is TGTGCCAGCAGCTTACTCTCGGGCGGGTCGAATACGCAGTATTTT. The encoded protein is CASSLLSGGSNTQYF. The complete variable domain, with remaining parts taken from reference TRBV7-9 and TRBJ2-3, reads DTGVSQNPRHKITKRGQNVTFRCDPISEHNRLYWYRQTLGQGPEFLTYFQNEAQLEKSRLLSDRFSAERPKGSFSTLEIQRTEQGDSAMYLCASSLLSGGSNTQYFGPGTRLTVL.

This chain joins TRBV5-4 and TRBJ2-1, with D unresolved. V was trimmed by 4 bases and J by 10 bases, leaving 9 bases between them. Germline V gene data show CDR1 as SGHNT and CDR2 as YYREEE (reference sequence). This CDR3 has 11 residues. The CDR3 spells CASSLDGEQFF. The CDR3 bases are TGTGCCAGCAGCCTGGATGGGGAGCAGTTCTTC.

The chain employs TRBV7-8 and TRBJ1-3; D not resolved. This CDR3 is 15 amino acids long. Trimming took 2 bases from V and 1 from J, leaving 9 bases between them. The germline gives CDR1 SGHVS, CDR2 FQNEAQ. The DNA for the CDR3 is TGTGCCAGCAGCTTACAGTCGGGGTCTGGAAACACCATATATTTT. This gives the protein CASSLQSGSGNTIYF.

This sequence joins TRBV5-1 and TRBJ2-5; D is tentatively TRBD1 or TRBD2 (5 bases each). Gene TRBJ2-7 matches the end of the DNA better, so the J call may be wrong. Germline V gene lookup returns CDR1 SGHRS and CDR2 YFSETQ. This CDR3 contains 12 residues. CDR3 sequence reads: CASSPGHYEQYF. The DNA for the CDR3 is TGCGCCAGCAGCCCGGGGCATTACGAGCAGTACTTC.

This rearrangement joins TRBV7-3 to TRBJ2-1, with D hard to call. The germline V gene encodes CDR1 SGHTA and CDR2 FQGTGA. CDR3 length: 14 amino acids. The germline V and J ends were trimmed by 5 bases and 4 bases, with 12 bases remaining between them. CDR3 residues: CASSPTVGYNEQFF. CDR3 nucleotide sequence: TGTGCCAGCAGCCCCACTGTAGGTTACAATGAGCAGTTCTTC.

The chain combines TRBV7-8 with TRBJ2-5, with no clear D. The assigned J gene may be wrong: the sequence end matches TRBJ2-7 better. CDR3 length: 13 amino acids. Germline CDR1 reads SGHVS; CDR2 reads FQNEAQ. CDR3 region: CASSLGVSYEQYF. CDR3 bases: TGTGCCAGCAGCTTAGGGGTCTCCTACGAGCAGTACTTC.

The J gene is TRBJ2-7, the V gene TRBV11-2; possibly TRBD1 or TRBD2 for D (5 bases each). The CDR3 is made up of 13 amino acids. The germline gives CDR1 SGHAT, CDR2 FQNNGV. Trimming stripped 0 bases from V and 8 bases from J, with 11 bases between. The CDR3 DNA sequence: TGTGCCAGCAGCTTAGATCTAAGGGGACAGCAGTACTTC. Encoded protein: CASSLDLRGQQYF.

The chain recombines TRBV6-5 with TRBJ2-1, with 9 bases identical to TRBD1. This CDR3 contains 14 residues. Per germline, CDR1 MNHEY and CDR2 SVGAGI. V was pared by 6 bases and J by 3 bases, with 3 bases of the junction left unmatched. The CDR3 spells CASSGTGNYNEQFF. CDR3 in DNA: TGTGCCAGCAGCGGGACAGGGAACTACAATGAGCAGTTCTTC.

V gene TRBV30 combines with J gene TRBJ1-1; D is possibly TRBD1 (6 bases). Germline V CDR1 and CDR2: GTSNPN, SVGIG (reference sequence). Trimming left V 4 bases short and J 2 bases short, with 11 bases between. The CDR3 spans 13 residues. DNA of the CDR3: TGTGCCTGGAAAACAGGGTACAACACTGAAGCTTTCTTT. Encoded protein: CAWKTGYNTEAFF.